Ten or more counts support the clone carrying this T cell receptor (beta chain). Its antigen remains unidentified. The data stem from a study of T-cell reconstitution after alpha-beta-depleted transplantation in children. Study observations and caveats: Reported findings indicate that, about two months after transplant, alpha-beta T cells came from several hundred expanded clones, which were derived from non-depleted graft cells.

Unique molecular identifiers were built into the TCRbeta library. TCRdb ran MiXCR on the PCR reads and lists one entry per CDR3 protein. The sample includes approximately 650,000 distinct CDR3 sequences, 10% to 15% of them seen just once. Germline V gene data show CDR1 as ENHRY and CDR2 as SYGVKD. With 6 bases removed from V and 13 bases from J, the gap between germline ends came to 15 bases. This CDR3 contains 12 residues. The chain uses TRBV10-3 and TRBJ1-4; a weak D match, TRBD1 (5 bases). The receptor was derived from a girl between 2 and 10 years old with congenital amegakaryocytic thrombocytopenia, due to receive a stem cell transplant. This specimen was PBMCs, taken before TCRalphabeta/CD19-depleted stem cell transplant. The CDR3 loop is CAISDSPKPLFF. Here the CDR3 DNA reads TGTGCCATCAGCGACAGCCCTAAGCCACTGTTTTTT.